This entry lists 5 T cell receptor beta chains sequenced from one sample in a study of shared clonotypes between healthy human individuals. Clones were read by immunoSEQ multiplex PCR, and TCRdb kept only the in-frame ones, dropping some. The sample holds 2 million to 2.5 million clones; 85% to 95% are singletons and the top ten take around 0.13%. Sequences were obtained from naive CD4+ T cells sorted from blood. The subset is: CD45RA+ positively selected. These receptors were collected from a man aged 18 to 30 in good health.

The chain recombines TRBV19 with TRBJ2-5; no clear D gene. Germline-derived CDR1 and CDR2 are LNHDA and SQIVND (reference sequence). The CDR3 totals 12 residues. Deletions cut 5 bases from V and 4 bases from J, with 8 bases between. This CDR3 reads CASSPNLETQYF. CDR3 nucleotides: TGTGCCAGTAGTCCCAATCTAGAGACCCAGTACTTC. The full variable domain, with the rest looked up from reference TRBV19 and TRBJ2-5, is DGGITQSPKYLFRKEGQNVTLSCEQNLNHDAMYWYRQDPGQGLRLIYYSQIVNDFQKGDIAEGYSVSREKKESFPLTVTSAQKNPTAFYLCASSPNLETQYFGPGTRLLVL.

This chain links TRBV18 with TRBJ1-4; no clear D gene. Germline lookup yields CDR1 KGHSH and CDR2 LQKENI. V dropped 3 bases and J dropped 4 bases, with 12 bases sitting between them. The CDR3 has 15 residues. In nucleotides, the CDR3 is TGTGCCAGCTCACCGTTCCCAGACGTTAATGAAAAACTGTTTTTT. Its translation is CASSPFPDVNEKLFF.

The chain employs TRBV2 and TRBJ2-7, with D perhaps given as TRBD1 or TRBD2 (5 bases each). The germline V and J ends were trimmed by 4 bases and 1 base, with 14 bases remaining between them. This CDR3 contains 15 residues. Germline V gene sequence: CDR1 SNHLY, CDR2 FYNNEI. The CDR3 DNA reads as TGTGCCAGCAGTGGACAGACTACCCCTTCCTACGAGCAGTACTTC. This sequence encodes CASSGQTTPSYEQYF.

This clone was recorded only once. The rearrangement joins TRBV6-5 to TRBJ2-5, with 7 positions matching TRBD1. J gave up 2 bases and V 5 bases, and 5 bases lay outside the gene matches. The CDR3 totals 14 residues. Germline V CDR1 and CDR2: MNHEY, SVGAGI. CDR3 nucleotides: TGTGCCAGCAGTACCGGGACAGCGCAAGAGACCCAGTACTTC. Residues: CASSTGTAQETQYF.

The chain has TRBV9 and TRBJ2-7, with D maybe TRBD1 (6 bases). CDR1 is SGDLS and CDR2 is YYNGEE in the germline V gene. The CDR3 is made up of 15 amino acids. The V end was cut by 0 bases, the J end by 6 bases, with 16 bases between. CDR3 in amino acids: CASSVEGRGGFEQYF. The DNA of the CDR3 is TGTGCCAGCAGCGTAGAAGGCAGGGGCGGTTTCGAGCAGTACTTC.